The following is a T cell receptor (beta chain) sequence with its context. This sample was included in a study of graft-versus-host responses after intestinal transplantation. Clones were sequenced by immunoSEQ multiplex PCR, and TCRdb holds only the in-frame ones, with some missing. Of 12,000 to 15,000 clones listed, less than 45% are singletons. In germline, CDR1 is SGDLS, CDR2 YYNGEE. V shed 0 bases and J shed 0 bases, with 16 bases lying between them. The CDR3 is made up of 18 amino acids. Responders (roughly 200,000, CFSE-labeled) met roughly 200,000 stimulators that were irradiated and violet-dye-labeled. CD3+CD4+ and CD3+CD8+ responders that were proliferating and CFSE-low were sorted post-reaction.

This receptor was taken from a human patient who received an intestinal transplant. The chain has TRBV9 and TRBJ1-5; D perhaps matches TRBD1 (5 bases). This specimen was alloreactive CD8+ T cells from a mixed lymphocyte reaction culture, taken before intestinal transplant. Subset given: CFSE-low proliferating T cells sorted from approximately 6-day pre-transplant mixed lymphocyte reaction (GvH or HvG direction). CDR3 residues: CASSVDPLQVDSNQPQHF. CDR3 in DNA: TGTGCCAGCAGCGTAGACCCCCTACAGGTTGATAGCAATCAGCCCCAGCATTTT.